What follows describes a single T cell receptor (beta chain). Its antigen is unknown. No qualities accompany the bases; no much larger clone lies one base away. These data are taken from a study of blood T cell repertoires in COVID-19 (dated by TCRdb to about 2020). As for the study more broadly: Collaborator samples came from the United States, Italy and Spain and covered acute and convalescent phases of COVID-19. The samples were drawn from two sources: the first 160 participants of the ongoing ImmuneRACE study, and some 1,300 subjects contributed by 6 global collaborators. The prospective study material was composed of cDNA or gDNA derived from T cells, B-cell-depleted T cells, or PBMCs. Subjects who had been exposed to COVID-19, were actively infected with it, or had recovered from it provided the deeply sampled blood TCRbeta repertoires that made up the dataset. A freely available public database, intended as a resource for researchers studying the immune response to SARS-CoV-2, is where the repertoires were released. Where HLA class I and class II types were available, the types were taken from metadata supplied by the sample provider, not from assay-based typing. The sample metadata nearly always contained a de-identified subject ID, COVID-19 status, age in years and sex. The investigation overall reported the following: How much clinical and demographic metadata was included differed by source and by participant, and the metadata was provided uncurated.

A second Seattle source provided samples from volunteer blood donors who had recovered from COVID-19. Each collaborating institution followed its own protocols to collect whole blood in K2EDTA tubes. Collaborator samples were shipped for TCRbeta analysis as frozen whole blood, isolated PBMCs, or DNA extracted from either sample type. TCRbeta CDR3 regions were amplified from genomic DNA by means of the immunoSEQ Assay, a bias-controlled multiplex PCR. On the study's bioinformatics: The number of nucleated cells in each sample was estimated by amplification of reference gene primers within the assay. Sequence reads were collapsed and filtered to measure the absolute abundance of every unique TCRbeta CDR3 rearrangement. For each sample, productive Simpson clonality was calculated by taking the square root of Simpson's diversity index across productive rearrangements. Sourced from immuneACCESS, this table was stored by TCRdb with only in-frame sequences that have V and J called. A share of the clones is absent; for the studies checked, an unresolved V gene accounts for under half, and the remainder has no known explanation. V, J and clone size were drawn from that table, and D and trimming were deduced from the DNA. Counted in this sample were nearly 250,000 clones; around nine tenths of them appeared once. The leading ten clones occupy under 2% of the sample.

The material sequenced was peripheral blood. The receptor was derived from a woman in her fifties or sixties who had recovered from COVID-19.

The DNA reads TGTGCCAGTAGATCAGGACAGGGGAGAGCAGATACGCAGTATTTT. Translation gives CASRSGQGRADTQYF. The chain was built from TRBV19 and TRBJ2-3, and 9 bases in between align with TRBD1. The CDR3, cysteine through phenylalanine, is 15 amino acids long. The entry retains the CDR3 DNA only, 45 bases that are in frame from base 1. CDR1 LNHDA and CDR2 SQIVND are derived from the germline V gene (reference sequence). Here V drops 6 bases and J drops 4 bases, and the junction holds 8 bases not matched to any gene.